A selection of T cell receptor beta chains follows, all from one sample in a study of OX40 agonist ivuxolimab in advanced cancers. The data were produced by immunoSEQ multiplex PCR, yet TCRdb's version contains in-frame clones alone and is incomplete. The data show around 76,000 clones, under 80% seen once. This specimen was CD4+ or CD8+ T cells sorted from blood, taken in a trial of the OX40 agonist ivuxolimab. These receptors all stem from an adult with an advanced solid tumor such as melanoma, head and neck, liver or kidney cancer. Both conserved end residues are part of each CDR3. D genes are given only for firm matches. Size values are once, few and many counts, or a class for expanded clones, and some rows have none.

clone size,V gene,J gene,D gene,CDR3 DNA,CDR3 protein
once,TRBV6-6,TRBJ2-3,NA,TGTGCCAGCAGGGGGGACGTAGATACGCAGTATTTT,CASRGDVDTQYF
NA,TRBV9,TRBJ1-1,NA,TGTGCCAGCAGCGTAGGTTTGGCAGGGGCAATGAACACTGAAGCTTTCTTT,CASSVGLAGAMNTEAFF
NA,TRBV29-1,TRBJ2-1,TRBD2,TGCAGCGTTGAAGATCTATCGGGGGGATCCTACAATGAGCAGTTCTTC,CSVEDLSGGSYNEQFF
NA,TRBV5-4,TRBJ2-7,NA,TGTGCCAGCAGCTTGGTGGACTCCTACGAGCAGTACTTC,CASSLVDSYEQYF
NA,TRBV11-2,TRBJ2-1,NA,TGTGCCAGCAGCCCGTCGGTAGGTGAGCAGTTCTTC,CASSPSVGEQFF
NA,TRBV5-1,TRBJ2-7,TRBD2,TGCGCCAGCAGCCCGGCACTCTGGACTAGCGGGAGCTACGAGCAGTACTTC,CASSPALWTSGSYEQYF
many,TRBV5-3,TRBJ2-7,NA,TGTGCCAGAAGCTTGGTGTCTAGCTCCTACGAGCAGTACTTC,CARSLVSSSYEQYF
few,TRBV6-6,TRBJ1-2,NA,TGTGCCAGCAGTGGTCCCGGGGTTCCAGGGGCGGTTGGCTACACCTTC,CASSGPGVPGAVGYTF
NA,TRBV11-3,TRBJ2-3,TRBD1,TGTGCCAGCAGCTTGGACAGGGGGGGAGATACGCAGTATTTT,CASSLDRGGDTQYF
NA,TRBV9,TRBJ2-2,TRBD2,TGTGCCAGCAGCGTAGGACAGCGGGGGGTAGGCGGCGGGGAGCTGTTTTTT,CASSVGQRGVGGGELFF
NA,TRBV7-2,TRBJ1-1,NA,TGTGCCAGCAATACAGGGAGGAACACTGAAGCTTTCTTT,CASNTGRNTEAFF
NA,TRBV6-5,TRBJ2-1,NA,TGTGCCAGCAGTTACCGGCGGGGCCCATACAATGAGCAGTTCTTC,CASSYRRGPYNEQFF
once,TRBV7-2,TRBJ1-2,TRBD1,TGTGCCAGCAGCAACCAGGGGGCGCGAGGGTATGGCTACACCTTC,CASSNQGARGYGYTF
NA,TRBV5-1,TRBJ1-1,NA,TGCGCCAGCAGCTTATTCGGGGGAACTGAAGCTTTCTTT,CASSLFGGTEAFF
NA,TRBV6-1,TRBJ1-6,TRBD1,TGTGCCGCCCAACAGGGGTCTAATTCACCCCTCCACTTT,CAAQQGSNSPLHF
NA,TRBV5-6,TRBJ2-4,NA,TGTGCCAGCAGCCGCCGACAGGGGAGGGACATTCAGTACTTC,CASSRRQGRDIQYF
NA,TRBV19,TRBJ1-1,TRBD1,TGTGCCAGTAGTCTACAGGGGAGGACCACTGAAGCTTTCTTT,CASSLQGRTTEAFF
NA,TRBV5-6,TRBJ2-5,TRBD2,TGTGCCAGCAGCTTGGTTGTGGCTAGCGGGAGTCGGGAGACCCAGTACTTC,CASSLVVASGSRETQYF
NA,TRBV12-5,TRBJ2-2,TRBD1,TGTGCTAGTGGTTTGTACAGGGGGCAAGGCACCGGGGAGCTGTTTTTT,CASGLYRGQGTGELFF
NA,TRBV27,TRBJ1-1,TRBD1,TGTGCCAGCAGACCTTACAGGGACAGTGAAGCTTTCTTT,CASRPYRDSEAFF
NA,TRBV6-5,TRBJ1-1,NA,TGTGCCAGCAGCCCCGGGGGACGCTCGTTGGCTTTCTTT,CASSPGGRSLAFF
NA,TRBV11-2,TRBJ1-1,NA,TGTGCCAGCGCCCAAACCTTTAACACTGAAGCTTTCTTT,CASAQTFNTEAFF
NA,TRBV30,TRBJ2-3,TRBD1,TGTGCCTGGAGTTTCGACAGGGGAGATACGCAGTATTTT,CAWSFDRGDTQYF
NA,TRBV15,TRBJ2-1,NA,TGTGCCACCAGCAGAGACAGGGGCGCCTACAATGAGCAGTTCTTC,CATSRDRGAYNEQFF
NA,TRBV6-1,TRBJ2-7,TRBD1,TGTGCCAGCCTCCGGGACAGGGGGAATGGCGAGCAGTACTTC,CASLRDRGNGEQYF
NA,TRBV7-8,TRBJ1-5,NA,TGTGCCAGCAGCTTAGAGGGTAAAGGCAATCAGCCCCAGCATTTT,CASSLEGKGNQPQHF
NA,TRBV6-6,TRBJ1-5,NA,TGTGCCAGCAGAAGCCAGGGTGGCAATCAGCCCCAGCATTTT,CASRSQGGNQPQHF
few,TRBV10-3,TRBJ1-1,NA,TGTGCCATCAGTCTACAGGGAAGGGACACTGAAGCTTTCTTT,CAISLQGRDTEAFF
NA,TRBV7-2,TRBJ2-5,NA,TGTGCCAGCAGCTCCCTGGAGACCCAGTACTTC,CASSSLETQYF
NA,TRBV10-1,TRBJ1-1,TRBD1,TGCGCCAGCAGTGACCTTCGGACAGGGAACACTGAAGCTTTCTTT,CASSDLRTGNTEAFF
few,TRBV6-1,TRBJ1-5,TRBD1,TGTGCCAGCAGTGCCGGGACAGGGGATGCTCAGCCCCAGCATTTT,CASSAGTGDAQPQHF
NA,TRBV6-5,TRBJ2-7,NA,TGTGCCAGCAGTTACTCCCAGGGAATTTCCTACGAGCAGTACTTC,CASSYSQGISYEQYF
NA,TRBV2,TRBJ1-2,TRBD1,TGTGCCAGCAGTTTACAGGGGACCTATGGCTACACCTTC,CASSLQGTYGYTF
once,TRBV5-1,TRBJ2-2,TRBD1,TGCGCCAGCAGCCCGGACAGGGCCGCCGGGGAGCTGTTTTTT,CASSPDRAAGELFF
NA,TRBV5-1,TRBJ1-6,TRBD1,TGCGCCAGCAGCTTGTTGGGACAGGGTGGTGAGTGGCGGAATTCACCCCTCCACTTT,CASSLLGQGGEWRNSPLHF
once,TRBV7-2,TRBJ1-1,NA,TGTGCCAGCACCCCGGCTAGGGTAACTGAAGCTTTCTTT,CASTPARVTEAFF
few,TRBV2,TRBJ1-1,NA,TGTGCCAGCAGTGAAGATGCGGGTAGGTTGACTGAAGCTTTCTTT,CASSEDAGRLTEAFF
NA,TRBV5-1,TRBJ2-1,TRBD1,TGCGCCAGCAGCTTCCAGGGGGCCGTCGACGGTGAGCAGTTCTTC,CASSFQGAVDGEQFF
NA,TRBV30,TRBJ2-7,TRBD1,TGTGCCTGGAGCAGGGGGCTGGACGAGCAGTACTTC,CAWSRGLDEQYF
few,TRBV6-1,TRBJ1-6,NA,TGTGCCAGCAGTGTATATAATTCACCCCTCCACTTT,CASSVYNSPLHF
NA,TRBV6-5,TRBJ2-7,NA,TGTGCCAGCAGAAAAGGAGGGGAACCCAACTACGAGCAGTACTTC,CASRKGGEPNYEQYF
many,TRBV11-2,TRBJ1-1,NA,TGTGCCAGCAGCTCTTGGGACCGGGCTTTCTTT,CASSSWDRAFF
NA,TRBV29-1,TRBJ1-2,TRBD1,TGCAGCGTTGACAGGGGGGGCCCCTATGGCTACACCTTC,CSVDRGGPYGYTF
once,TRBV19,TRBJ1-1,NA,TGTGCCAGTAGTATGTTGGGGACAACCATGAACACTGAAGCTTTCTTT,CASSMLGTTMNTEAFF
NA,TRBV5-1,TRBJ1-4,NA,TGCGCCAGCAGCTTGGAGGAGGGAACTGAAAAACTGTTTTTT,CASSLEEGTEKLFF
NA,TRBV6-5,TRBJ1-5,NA,TGTGCCAGCAGTCACACAGGGACTAGCGATCAGCCCCAGCATTTT,CASSHTGTSDQPQHF
NA,TRBV5-1,TRBJ2-3,NA,TGCGCCAGCAGCTTGGACGGGGGGCTCGGCACAGATACGCAGTATTTT,CASSLDGGLGTDTQYF
NA,TRBV7-9,TRBJ1-4,NA,TGTGCCAGCAGCTTCTATGGCTCCCACCCAACTAATGAAAAACTGTTTTTT,CASSFYGSHPTNEKLFF
NA,TRBV28,TRBJ2-1,TRBD2,TGTGCCAGCAGTTCAACTAGCGGGAGTTACAATGAGCAGTTCTTC,CASSSTSGSYNEQFF
once,TRBV19,TRBJ2-3,NA,TGTGCCAGTACCAAAAAAATCCCAGCGCTGAACACAGATACGCAGTATTTT,CASTKKIPALNTDTQYF
NA,TRBV7-9,TRBJ2-3,TRBD2,TGTGCCAGCAGCTTGGGCGCGGGAGGGGATACGCAGTATTTT,CASSLGAGGDTQYF
NA,TRBV5-6,TRBJ2-7,TRBD2,TGTGCCAGCAGCCCAAGGACTAGCGGGAGGGTAGACGAGCAGTACTTC,CASSPRTSGRVDEQYF